This is a list of T cell receptor beta chains from one sample in a study of Graves' ophthalmopathy and Graves' hyperthyroidism. TCRdb analysed the multiplex PCR reads with MiXCR anew, one entry per CDR3 protein. The profile shows about 390,000 distinct CDR3 sequences, 15% of them singletons. The sequenced sample was peripheral blood. The source is a woman between 18 and 30 years old with stable Graves' hyperthyroidism. Each CDR3 is given with its conserved first and last residue.

TRBV7-2	TRBJ2-7	CASSAGDSEQYF
TRBV18	TRBJ2-7	CASSPEGISYEQYF
TRBV12-3/TRBV12-4	TRBJ1-2	CASSLIRQGSGGYTF
TRBV6-2/TRBV6-3	TRBJ1-5	CASSYSSGRFNQPQHF
TRBV6-2/TRBV6-3	TRBJ1-2	CASSSLHNCGYTF
TRBV6-5	TRBJ1-5	CASRMAGSQPQHF
TRBV5-1	TRBJ2-5	CASSSHQGLQETQYF
TRBV7-8	TRBJ1-2	CASSLVGTGSYGYTF
TRBV20-1	TRBJ2-7	CSAFTGTGNGEQYF
TRBV20-1	TRBJ2-7	CSANPRGTYEQYF
TRBV18	TRBJ1-5	CASSPQREQPQHF
TRBV29-1	TRBJ2-2	CSVEGPILGGDLFF
TRBV6-1	TRBJ1-1	CASSEIRDTEAFF
TRBV11-3	TRBJ1-2	CASSLATGGDYGYTF
TRBV24-1	TRBJ2-2	CATSDQGRNTGELFF
TRBV6-5	TRBJ2-4	CASTNRAKNIKYF
TRBV11-2	TRBJ1-1	CASTPVGGYTEAFF
TRBV24-1	TRBJ2-5	CATSEVGKETQYF
TRBV19	TRBJ1-5	CASTLGGSNQPQHF
TRBV7-8	TRBJ1-1	CASSSPRDRELNTEAFF
TRBV12-3/TRBV12-4	TRBJ1-2	CASSFLFAGGRFGYTF
TRBV4-2	TRBJ2-5	CASSQEEWKTQYF
TRBV11-2	TRBJ2-4	CASSFSENIQYF
TRBV12-3/TRBV12-4	TRBJ2-5	CASAERGGPTQETQYF
TRBV19	TRBJ2-7	CASSIGTGEYEQYF
TRBV27	TRBJ2-7	CASSLTGVAYEQYF
TRBV12-3/TRBV12-4	TRBJ1-1	CATLQGMNTEAFF
TRBV3-1	TRBJ2-7	CASSPPLAGGTYEQYF
TRBV6-1	TRBJ2-7	CASRPNRGRRGEQYF
TRBV6-5	TRBJ2-5	CASSFGGRGYETQYF
TRBV6-2/TRBV6-3	TRBJ1-1	CASRIGTTPEAFF
TRBV7-6	TRBJ1-5	CASSLGGGGSNQPQHF
TRBV19	TRBJ1-2	CASTPEGSRGYTF
TRBV27	TRBJ2-2	CASSPGTIMTGELFF
TRBV24-1	TRBJ1-5	CATSTGNQPQHF
TRBV27	TRBJ1-5	CASSLWVEVHSLGDQPQHF